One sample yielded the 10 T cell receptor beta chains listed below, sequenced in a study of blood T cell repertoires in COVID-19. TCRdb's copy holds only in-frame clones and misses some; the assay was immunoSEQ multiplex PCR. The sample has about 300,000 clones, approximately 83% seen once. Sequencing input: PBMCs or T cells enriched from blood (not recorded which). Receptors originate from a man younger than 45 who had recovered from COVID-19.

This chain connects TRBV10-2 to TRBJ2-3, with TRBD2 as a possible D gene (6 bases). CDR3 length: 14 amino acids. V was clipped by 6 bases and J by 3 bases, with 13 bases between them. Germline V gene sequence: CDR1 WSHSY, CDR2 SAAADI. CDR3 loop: CASRTEGETDTQYF. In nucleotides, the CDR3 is TGCGCCAGCAGGACGGAGGGAGAAACAGATACGCAGTATTTT.

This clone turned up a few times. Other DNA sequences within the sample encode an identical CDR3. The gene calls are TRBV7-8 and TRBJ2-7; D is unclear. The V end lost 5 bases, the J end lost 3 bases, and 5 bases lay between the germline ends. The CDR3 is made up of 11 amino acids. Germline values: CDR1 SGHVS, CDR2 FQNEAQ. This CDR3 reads CASSPGYEQYF. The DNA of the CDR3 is TGTGCCAGCAGCCCCGGCTACGAGCAGTACTTC.

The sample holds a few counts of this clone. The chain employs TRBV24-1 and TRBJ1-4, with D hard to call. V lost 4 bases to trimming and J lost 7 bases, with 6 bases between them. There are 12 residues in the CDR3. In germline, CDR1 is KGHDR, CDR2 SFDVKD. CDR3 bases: TGTGCCACCAGTGACACGGGTGAAAAACTGTTTTTT. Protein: CATSDTGEKLFF.

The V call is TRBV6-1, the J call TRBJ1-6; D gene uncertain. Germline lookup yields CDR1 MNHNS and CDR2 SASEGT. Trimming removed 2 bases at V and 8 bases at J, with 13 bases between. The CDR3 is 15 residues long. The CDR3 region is CASSEIGRHDSPLHF. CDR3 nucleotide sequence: TGTGCCAGCAGTGAAATAGGCAGGCACGATTCACCCCTCCACTTT.

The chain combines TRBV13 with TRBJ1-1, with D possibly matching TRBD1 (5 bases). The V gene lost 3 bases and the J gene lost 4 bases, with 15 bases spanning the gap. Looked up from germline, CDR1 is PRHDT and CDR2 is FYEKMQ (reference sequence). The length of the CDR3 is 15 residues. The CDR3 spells CASSFRLRGPTEAFF. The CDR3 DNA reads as TGTGCCAGCAGCTTCCGGTTGCGGGGACCCACTGAAGCTTTCTTT.

CDR3: CASSLARQGVRGYTF. The CDR3 nucleotides read TGTGCCAGCAGCTTAGCGCGTCAGGGGGTTCGTGGCTACACCTTC. This chain joins TRBV7-9 and TRBJ1-2, with 7 positions matching TRBD1. This CDR3 has 15 residues. The germline V gene encodes CDR1 SEHNR and CDR2 FQNEAQ (reference sequence). J was trimmed by 7 bases and V by 0 bases; bases with no gene match: 8.

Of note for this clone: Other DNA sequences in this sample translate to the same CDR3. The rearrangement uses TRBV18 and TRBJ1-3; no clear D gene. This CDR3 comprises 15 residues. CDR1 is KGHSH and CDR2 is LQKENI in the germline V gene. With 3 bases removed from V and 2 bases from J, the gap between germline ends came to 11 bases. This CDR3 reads CASSPSEGTGNTIYF. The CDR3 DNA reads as TGTGCCAGCTCACCGTCGGAGGGAACTGGAAACACCATATATTTT.

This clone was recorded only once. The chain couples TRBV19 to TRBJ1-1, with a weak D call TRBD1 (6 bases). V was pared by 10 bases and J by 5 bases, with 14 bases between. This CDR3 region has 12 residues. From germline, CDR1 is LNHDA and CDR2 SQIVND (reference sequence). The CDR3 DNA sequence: TGTGCCACAACAACAGGGATAACTGAAGCTTTCTTT. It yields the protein CATTTGITEAFF. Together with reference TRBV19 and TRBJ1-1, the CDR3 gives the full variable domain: DGGITQSPKYLFRKEGQNVTLSCEQNLNHDAMYWYRQDPGQGLRLIYYSQIVNDFQKGDIAEGYSVSREKKESFPLTVTSAQKNPTAFYLCATTTGITEAFFGQGTRLTVV.

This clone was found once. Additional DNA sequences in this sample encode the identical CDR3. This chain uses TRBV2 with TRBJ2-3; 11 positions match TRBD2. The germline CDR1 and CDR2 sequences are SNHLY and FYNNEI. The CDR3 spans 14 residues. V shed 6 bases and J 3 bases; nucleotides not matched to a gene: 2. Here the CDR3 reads CASSGTSGTDTQYF. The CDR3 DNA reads TGTGCCAGCAGCGGGACTAGCGGAACAGATACGCAGTATTTT.

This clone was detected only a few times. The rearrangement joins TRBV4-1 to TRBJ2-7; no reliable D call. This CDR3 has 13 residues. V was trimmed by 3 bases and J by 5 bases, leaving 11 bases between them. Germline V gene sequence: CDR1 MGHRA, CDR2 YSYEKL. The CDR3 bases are TGCGCCAGCAGCCAGAGGCTTCAGAACGAGCAGTACTTC. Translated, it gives CASSQRLQNEQYF.